This TCR beta chain derives from a study of CD8+ T cells in alopecia areata. Study details: The drug, oral tofacitinib, was given to treated patients at 5 to 10 mg twice daily. Study-level results: In lesional scalp, particularly from alopecia totalis/universalis, clonality was higher than in normal scalp. Uncertain still, given a single nonresponder, is whether baseline CD8+ expansion links to response.

Concerning this clone itself: Its antigen is unidentified.

Sequencing templates came from extracted RNA that was reverse transcribed into cDNA. Profiled with immunoSEQ multiplex PCR; TCRdb holds only in-frame clones, not every one. This sample has 100,000 to 150,000 clones, with over 60% found just once. Treatment: oral pan-JAK inhibitor, 5-10 mg twice daily. CDR1 GTSNPN and CDR2 SVGIG come from the germline V gene (reference sequence). The CDR3 is 15 amino acids. V dropped 0 bases and J dropped 8 bases, with 19 bases sitting between them. Here the sequenced sample was CD4+ T cells sorted from blood, taken at week 4, from a patient treated with tofacitinib. The receptor was isolated from a human donor with alopecia areata. This chain connects TRBV30 to TRBJ1-2, with a weak D call TRBD1 (6 bases). As DNA, the CDR3 is TGTGCCTGGAGTGTACTGCCAGAAGGGGGAGGGGGCTACACCTTC. This sequence encodes CAWSVLPEGGGGYTF.